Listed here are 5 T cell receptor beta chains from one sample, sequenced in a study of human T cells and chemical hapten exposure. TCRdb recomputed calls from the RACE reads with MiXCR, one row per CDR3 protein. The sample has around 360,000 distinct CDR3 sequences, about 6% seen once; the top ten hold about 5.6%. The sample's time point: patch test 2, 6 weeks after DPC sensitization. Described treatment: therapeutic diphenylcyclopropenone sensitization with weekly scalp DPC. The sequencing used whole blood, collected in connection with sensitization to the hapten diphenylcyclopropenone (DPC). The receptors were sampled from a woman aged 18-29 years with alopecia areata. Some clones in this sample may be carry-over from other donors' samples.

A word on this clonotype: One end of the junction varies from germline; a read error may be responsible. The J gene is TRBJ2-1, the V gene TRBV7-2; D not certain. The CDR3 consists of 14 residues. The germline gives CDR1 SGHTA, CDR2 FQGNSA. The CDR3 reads CARSLEFSGNEQFF. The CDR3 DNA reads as TGTGCCAGAAGCTTAGAATTCTCCGGCAATGAGCAGTTCTTC.

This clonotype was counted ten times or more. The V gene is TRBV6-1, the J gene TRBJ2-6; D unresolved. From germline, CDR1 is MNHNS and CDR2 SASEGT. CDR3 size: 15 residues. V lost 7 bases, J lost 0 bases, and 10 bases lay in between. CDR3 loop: CASTSASSGANVLTF. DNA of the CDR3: TGTGCCAGCACGTCGGCGAGCTCTGGGGCCAACGTCCTGACTTTC.

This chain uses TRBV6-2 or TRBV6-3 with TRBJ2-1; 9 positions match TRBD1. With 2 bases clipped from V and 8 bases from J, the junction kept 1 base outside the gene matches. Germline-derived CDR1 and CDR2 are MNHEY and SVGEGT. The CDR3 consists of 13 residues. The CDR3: CASSYRDRDEQFF. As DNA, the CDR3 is TGTGCCAGCAGTTACAGGGACAGGGATGAGCAGTTCTTC.

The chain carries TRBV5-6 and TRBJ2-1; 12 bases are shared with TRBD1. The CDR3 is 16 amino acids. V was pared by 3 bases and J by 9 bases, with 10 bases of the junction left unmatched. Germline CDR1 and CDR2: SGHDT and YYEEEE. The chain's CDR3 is CASSSGTGTGGREQFF. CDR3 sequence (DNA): TGTGCCAGCAGCTCGGGGACCGGGACAGGGGGCCGTGAGCAGTTCTTC.

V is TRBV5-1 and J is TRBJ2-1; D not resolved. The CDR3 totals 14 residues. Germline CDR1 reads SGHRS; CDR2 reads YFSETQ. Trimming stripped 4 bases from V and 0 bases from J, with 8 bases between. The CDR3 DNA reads TGCGCCAGCAGCCAGGATCTCTCCTACAATGAGCAGTTCTTC. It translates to CASSQDLSYNEQFF.